The entry that follows covers one TCR beta chain sequence. This clone was seen a single time. There is no known antigen for this receptor. Base qualities are not at hand, and no much larger clone is one base apart. This specimen belongs to a study of neoadjuvant anti-PD-1 for oral cavity cancer (dated by TCRdb to the early 2020s). Turning to the overall study: Patients mostly received three to four biweekly doses of nivolumab at 3 mg/kg before curative-intent surgical resection. A fourth nivolumab dose was given around day 43 to patients without progression, and definitive surgical resection was performed in those patients on days 50-56. Under RECIST 1.1, patients with complete response, partial response or stable disease were classed as responders, and patients with progression were classed as non-responders. An approximately 31% response rate was observed in the parent correlative cohort, in which around 12 patients were included.

PBMC libraries used mostly approximately 450 ng of input genomic DNA for deep sequencing, with six replicates per sample. The immunoSEQ hsTCRbeta kit was used to prepare TCRbeta libraries according to the manufacturer's instructions. The completed libraries were mixed into a single pool at 3 nM, then sequenced with an Illumina NovaSeq 6000 S4 flow cell. Per the source publication's procedure: Raw data preprocessing and quality control were performed with the immunoSEQ Analyzer. The analysis was restricted to productive rearrangements, with each unique CDR3 amino acid sequence defining a clonotype. Using the R package tcR, the researchers computed the Gini-Simpson index as their estimate of repertoire clonality. Student's t test was used to compare Gini indices, and Pearson correlation was used to assess associations with tumor size change. TCRdb obtained this table from immuneACCESS and retained in-frame rearrangements with V and J assigned. These tables miss some clones; where compared with another copy, unresolved V genes account for less than half of the shortfall, and the remainder is unexplained. From that table come the V and J calls and clone size; the DNA was used to work out D and trimming. In all, the sample holds about 72,000 clones, and approximately 81% of those were seen once. Roughly 3.4% of the sample rests with the top ten.

The CDR3 holds 16 amino acids from the cysteine to the phenylalanine. Left in the record is the CDR3 DNA by itself, 48 bases read in frame from the first base. Taken from the germline V gene, the CDR1 and CDR2 loops are SGHDT and YYEEEE. Deletion took 4 bases off V and 5 bases off J, with a span of 21 bases between the germline ends. The full study reports these points: Only a few patients per response group were included in the TCR analyses, and larger cohorts for validation were called for by the authors. Higher pretreatment blood Treg/Th17 ratios correlated with both higher pretreatment blood TCRbeta clonality and lower post-treatment tumor TCRbeta clonality. Within PBMCs, T cell clonality (Gini index) was significantly higher in non-responders than responders after neoadjuvant nivolumab.

The time point tag for this specimen amounts to: after neoadjuvant nivolumab, at surgical resection. Patients were newly diagnosed with stage II-IVA oral cavity squamous cell carcinoma and had received no prior systemic or radiation treatment. The cohort consisted of patients with HPV-negative, locally advanced oral cavity squamous cell carcinoma. No culture maintenance or expansion was done, as the peripheral blood mononuclear cells went straight to analysis. The samples were obtained from a longitudinal correlative study of a single-arm phase II trial testing neoadjuvant nivolumab in oral cavity squamous cell carcinoma. Subject-matched pre- and post-treatment PBMCs and tumors from three responders and three non-responders underwent genomic DNA-based TCRbeta sequencing. Peripheral blood mononuclear cells were collected before nivolumab treatment and were collected again after treatment, at the time of surgery. The Maxwell RSC DNA from Cells kit was used to extract genomic DNA from PBMCs.

The TCR comes from a person aged 40 to 85 with oral cavity squamous cell carcinoma. The rearranged chain carries TRBV5-6 and TRBJ2-5; a weak D assignment points to TRBD2 (6 bases agree). The specimen was PBMCs, collected after nivolumab (anti-PD-1) treatment. CDR3 protein: CASSPPGLRRAETQYF. The DNA sequence is as follows: TGTGCCAGCAGCCCCCCGGGACTTCGCCGGGCGGAGACCCAGTACTTC.